The TCR beta chain described here comes from a study of identical twins. Findings and limits, study-wide: Less excess twin sharing appeared in beta out-of-frame sequences.

This clonotype was counted only a few times. Its cognate antigen is unknown. TCRdb reprocessed the 5' RACE reads with MiXCR, giving one entry per CDR3 protein. The table shows approximately 1.8 million distinct CDR3 sequences, with less than 35% occurring only once. Germline-derived CDR1 and CDR2 are SGHVS and FNYEAQ. The CDR3 has 13 residues. Trimming shortened V by 2 bases and J by 3 bases, and 5 bases separated the two germline ends. This sequence was found in a newborn girl in good health. Material for sequencing was cord blood. The chain carries TRBV7-6 and TRBJ2-4, with D hard to call. The CDR3 DNA reads as TGTGCCAGCAGCTTATATGACAAAAACATTCAGTACTTC. Translated, it gives CASSLYDKNIQYF.